These 25 T cell receptor beta chains originate from one sample sequenced in a study of blood T cell repertoires in COVID-19. TCRdb keeps only in-frame clones here, not all; method: immunoSEQ multiplex PCR. This sample carries about 190,000 clones, approximately 73% of them seen once, and the ten largest clones take roughly a sixth. The material sequenced was PBMCs or T cells enriched from blood (not recorded which). These receptors came from a woman between 45 and 65 years old with acute COVID-19.

This clone was counted a single time. The chain combines TRBV2 with TRBJ1-2; TRBD1 might be the D (5 bases). V gave up 3 bases and J gave up 4 bases, with 12 bases separating them. CDR1 and CDR2 from the germline V gene are SNHLY and FYNNEI. This CDR3 is 14 amino acids long. CDR3 residues: CASSDVTATYGYTF. CDR3 DNA: TGTGCCAGCAGTGACGTGACAGCGACCTATGGCTACACCTTC.

The CDR3 spells CASSPPGVGGYTF. The CDR3, as DNA: TGTGCCAGCAGCCCACCGGGGGTGGGGGGCTACACCTTC. This chain connects TRBV28 to TRBJ1-2, with TRBD1 as a possible D gene (5 bases). Germline V gene lookup returns CDR1 MDHEN and CDR2 SYDVKM. The CDR3 has 13 residues. Trimming took off 6 bases at V and 8 bases at J, with 16 bases between the two ends.

The chain is built from TRBV9 and TRBJ1-1; D remains ambiguous. CDR1 SGDLS and CDR2 YYNGEE come from the germline V gene. Trimming shortened V by 0 bases and J by 4 bases, and 16 bases separated the two germline ends. The CDR3 length is 16 residues. For the CDR3, the DNA is TGTGCCAGCAGCGTAGTGGCGCATTTAGGAGCCACTGAAGCTTTCTTT. This codes for CASSVVAHLGATEAFF.

The genes are TRBV9 and TRBJ2-1; D is ambiguous. The V gene lost 0 bases and the J gene lost 9 bases, with 4 bases spanning the gap. The CDR3 covers 11 residues. Germline assignment: CDR1 SGDLS and CDR2 YYNGEE. The CDR3 DNA reads as TGTGCCAGCAGCGTAGCGGGTGAGCAGTTCTTC. Amino acids: CASSVAGEQFF.

The genes are TRBV7-2 and TRBJ2-5; D gene uncertain. The germline V and J ends were trimmed by 2 bases and 2 bases, with 12 bases remaining between them. The germline V gene has CDR1 SGHTA and CDR2 FQGNSA. The CDR3 spans 15 residues. CDR3 in DNA: TGTGCCAGCAGCTTAACCTTGGGCTCACAAGAGACCCAGTACTTC. It specifies CASSLTLGSQETQYF.

The chain employs TRBV19 and TRBJ1-6; 8 bases line up with TRBD1. CDR3 size: 14 residues. The germline V gene has CDR1 LNHDA and CDR2 SQIVND (reference sequence). V gave up 7 bases and J gave up 7 bases; unmatched junction bases: 6. CDR3 sequence (DNA): TGTGCCAGTAACGGACAGGGAGGGAATTCACCCCTCCACTTT. It translates to CASNGQGGNSPLHF.

The count of this clone is one. The J gene is TRBJ2-3, the V gene TRBV25-1; 9 bases line up with TRBD1. The CDR3 spans 15 residues. The germline CDR1 and CDR2 sequences are MGHDK and SYGVNS. With V trimmed by 5 bases and J by 2 bases, 5 bases remained unmatched. The CDR3 nucleotides read TGTGCCAGCAGTAGCCGGGACAGGGCCACAGATACGCAGTATTTT. The encoded protein is CASSSRDRATDTQYF. The complete variable domain, with remaining parts taken from reference TRBV25-1 and TRBJ2-3, reads EADIYQTPRYLVIGTGKKITLECSQTMGHDKMYWYQQDPGMELHLIHYSYGVNSTEKGDLSSESTVSRIRTEHFPLTLESARPSHTSQYLCASSSRDRATDTQYFGPGTRLTVL.

The gene calls are TRBV5-1 and TRBJ1-2, with 8 bases fitting TRBD1. This CDR3 has 16 amino acids. Trimming at V came to 3 bases and at J to 2 bases, leaving 9 bases not matched to a gene. The germline gives CDR1 SGHRS, CDR2 YFSETQ. CDR3: CASSSNTGTGNYGYTF. The CDR3 bases are TGCGCCAGCAGCTCGAATACCGGGACAGGCAACTATGGCTACACCTTC.

This clone appeared once. The CDR3 DNA reads as TGTGCCAGCTCACCGGGACAGTCCTACGAGCAGTACGTC. Translation gives CASSPGQSYEQYV. V and J are TRBV18 and TRBJ2-7; 7 bases match TRBD1. The CDR3 spans 13 residues. V was pared by 3 bases and J by 1 base, with 0 bases of the junction left unmatched. Germline CDR1 reads KGHSH; CDR2 reads LQKENI.

J is TRBJ1-2 and V is TRBV19; D is uncertain. Germline V CDR1 and CDR2: LNHDA, SQIVND (reference sequence). There are 13 residues in the CDR3. The V end was cut by 2 bases, the J end by 3 bases, with 7 bases between. The DNA of the CDR3 is TGTGCCAGTAGTATACCTTCGGACTATGGCTACACCTTC. Its translation is CASSIPSDYGYTF. The variable domain in full, with the rest retrieved from reference TRBV19 and TRBJ1-2, is DGGITQSPKYLFRKEGQNVTLSCEQNLNHDAMYWYRQDPGQGLRLIYYSQIVNDFQKGDIAEGYSVSREKKESFPLTVTSAQKNPTAFYLCASSIPSDYGYTFGSGTRLTVV.

The CDR3 bases are TGTGCCAGTAGTACGGGGACTAGCGGTTGGTATGAGCAGTTCTTC. Protein sequence: CASSTGTSGWYEQFF. This sequence joins TRBV19 and TRBJ2-1; 11 nucleotides agree with TRBD2. The ends lost 4 bases at V and 8 bases at J; junction bases unmatched: 7. Germline CDR1 is LNHDA and CDR2 is SQIVND (reference sequence). The CDR3 covers 15 residues.

V gene TRBV18 combines with J gene TRBJ1-2; tentatively, D is TRBD1 (5 bases). This CDR3 has 17 residues. Looked up from germline, CDR1 is KGHSH and CDR2 is LQKENI. V lost 6 bases and J lost 7, with 27 bases in between. CDR3 coding DNA: TGTGCCAGCTCTCCAGCGGGAGGGGCTGTGACTAACGGTGGCTACACCTTC. This gives the protein CASSPAGGAVTNGGYTF. Complete variable domain (other parts from reference TRBV18 and TRBJ1-2): NAGVMQNPRHLVRRRGQEARLRCSPMKGHSHVYWYRQLPEEGLKFMVYLQKENIIDESGMPKERFSAEFPKEGPSILRIQQVVRGDSAAYFCASSPAGGAVTNGGYTFGSGTRLTVV.

The V gene is TRBV2, the J gene TRBJ1-1; 8 positions match TRBD1. J lost 7 bases, V lost 6 bases, and 4 bases had no gene match. CDR1 is SNHLY and CDR2 is FYNNEI in the germline V gene. This CDR3 spans 12 amino acids. For the CDR3, the DNA is TGTGCCAGCAGAGCTGACAGGGGTGAAGCTTTCTTT. It codes for CASRADRGEAFF.

The V call is TRBV28, the J call TRBJ1-2; 8 bases are shared with TRBD1. CDR3 length equals 14 residues. With V trimmed by 1 base and J by 11 bases, 9 bases remained unmatched. Germline CDR1 and CDR2: MDHEN and SYDVKM. As DNA, the CDR3 is TGTGCCAGCAGTTTATTCCATGGACAGGGCTGGTACACCTTC. It codes for CASSLFHGQGWYTF.

The rearrangement links TRBV4-2 to TRBJ2-3, with 7 bases identical to TRBD2. Germline assignment: CDR1 LGHNA and CDR2 YNFKEQ. Trimming at V came to 0 bases and at J to 1 base, leaving 10 bases not matched to a gene. The CDR3 is 18 amino acids. The DNA of the CDR3 is TGTGCCAGCAGCCAAGATATTGGCCCAAGCGGGGGCACAGATACGCAGTATTTT. Its translation: CASSQDIGPSGGTDTQYF.

In its sample, this clone was seen once. V gene TRBV18 combines with J gene TRBJ1-2; D not certain. V was trimmed by 0 bases and J by 2 bases, leaving 19 bases between them. The germline CDR1 and CDR2 sequences are KGHSH and LQKENI. The CDR3 totals 18 residues. This chain's CDR3 is CASSPPNSQQTENYGYTF. CDR3 DNA: TGTGCCAGCTCACCACCGAATAGTCAACAGACGGAAAACTATGGCTACACCTTC.

This clone was detected only a few times. The V gene is TRBV18, the J gene TRBJ2-7; tentatively, D is TRBD2 (6 bases). The germline V and J ends were trimmed by 3 bases and 7 bases, with 19 bases remaining between them. This CDR3 comprises 15 residues. Germline V lookup: CDR1 KGHSH, CDR2 LQKENI. In DNA, the CDR3 is TGTGCCAGCTCACCGCGCGGTGGGCCGGGAGAAGAGCAGTACGTC. This codes for CASSPRGGPGEEQYV.

Notes on this clone: The identical CDR3 is also encoded by other nucleotide sequences in the sample. The chain is built from TRBV6-5 and TRBJ1-2; 8 nucleotides line up with TRBD1. The CDR3 sequence is 14 residues long. The J segment lost 4 bases and the V segment lost 5 bases, leaving 6 bases of the junction unmatched. The germline V gene has CDR1 MNHEY and CDR2 SVGAGI. The CDR3 DNA reads as TGTGCCAGCAGTCTGCAGGGGGCGGGCTATGGCTACACCTTC. Protein: CASSLQGAGYGYTF.

This clone was observed a handful of times. The chain uses TRBV7-8 and TRBJ2-2, with a possible D match to TRBD1 (6 bases). The germline V and J ends were trimmed by 5 bases and 3 bases, with 13 bases remaining between them. This CDR3 has 15 amino acids. Germline V gives CDR1 SGHVS, CDR2 FQNEAQ. In DNA form, the CDR3 reads TGTGCCAGCAGCCCACAGGGCGTGGACACCGGGGAGCTGTTTTTT. It yields the protein CASSPQGVDTGELFF.

The rearrangement links TRBV6-5 to TRBJ1-5, with D possibly being TRBD1 (6 bases). V was shortened by 6 bases and J by 7 bases, with 13 bases between the two germline ends. CDR3 length: 13 residues. Looked up from germline, CDR1 is MNHEY and CDR2 is SVGAGI. The CDR3, as DNA: TGTGCCAGCAGCCCCGATGGGGGCCAGCCCCAGCATTTT. Translated, it gives CASSPDGGQPQHF.

This chain joins TRBV11-2 and TRBJ2-5, with 7 bases matching TRBD2. The V and J ends lost 5 bases and 4 bases, in that order; junction bases with no gene match: 4. CDR1 and CDR2 from the germline V gene are SGHAT and FQNNGV. The CDR3 consists of 13 residues. The CDR3 DNA reads as TGTGCCAGCAGCGTGGGGGGGTTAGAGACCCAGTACTTC. This translates into CASSVGGLETQYF.

The chain employs TRBV6-5 and TRBJ1-2, with D possibly TRBD1 on 5 matching bases. The CDR3 has 14 amino acids. Germline lookup yields CDR1 MNHEY and CDR2 SVGAGI. Trimming cost V 6 bases and J 2 bases, with 13 bases left between them. CDR3 region: CASRTGTVNYGYTF. In DNA form, the CDR3 reads TGTGCCAGCAGGACCGGGACTGTGAACTATGGCTACACCTTC.

The rearrangement joins TRBV5-1 to TRBJ2-1; D is possibly TRBD2 (6 bases). Trimming took 0 bases from V and 8 from J, leaving 12 bases between them. There are 14 residues in the CDR3. Germline values: CDR1 SGHRS, CDR2 YFSETQ. CDR3 bases: TGCGCCAGCAGCTTGGATCGAGCGGGCTATGAGCAGTTCTTC. It is translated as CASSLDRAGYEQFF.

This clone appeared a single time. This rearrangement joins TRBV3-1 (or the pseudogene TRBV3-2) to TRBJ1-1; 7 positions agree with TRBD1. Germline V gene data show CDR1 as LGHDT and CDR2 as YNNKEL (reference sequence). Trimming cost V 3 bases and J 1 base; bases outside gene matches: 5. This CDR3 has 15 amino acids. CDR3 region: CASSHATGRNTEAFF. As DNA, the CDR3 is TGTGCCAGCAGCCATGCGACAGGGAGGAACACTGAAGCTTTCTTT.

CDR3 amino acids: CASSYPQQGNLLYGYTF. CDR3 sequence (DNA): TGTGCCAGCAGTTACCCTCAACAGGGGAATCTCCTCTATGGCTACACCTTC. The chain has TRBV6-2 or TRBV6-3 and TRBJ1-2; TRBD1 matches at 7 bases. This CDR3 is 17 amino acids long. V was clipped by 2 bases and J by 4 bases; unmatched bases: 13. Germline V gene data show CDR1 as MNHEY and CDR2 as SVGEGT.